This T cell receptor beta chain was captured in a study of early T cells in non-severe SARS-CoV-2 infection. Turning to the study itself: Unsorted whole blood bulk RNA was sequenced, with unpaired chains.

Individual cDNA molecules were tagged with unique molecular identifiers. TCRdb reprocessed the 5' RACE reads via MiXCR and lists one record per CDR3 protein. The data contain about 55,000 distinct CDR3 sequences, about an eighth of them singletons. The CDR3 contains 13 residues. From germline, CDR1 is SQVTM and CDR2 ANQGSEA. V lost 4 bases and J lost 5, with 12 bases in between. In regard to this clonotype: The antigen is not known.

General study findings and limits: Anti-spike CD8 specificities were favored by VDJdb matching, whose results missed private and CD4 specificities.

The TCR was taken from an adult who was a healthcare worker with PCR-confirmed SARS-CoV-2 infection or an uninfected control (not recorded which). The chain has TRBV29-1 and TRBJ2-1; D ambiguous. Specimen: whole blood. CDR3 nucleotide sequence: TGCAGCGTTGGGCCTCGAGGCCACAATGAGCAGTTCTTC. It encodes CSVGPRGHNEQFF.